The subject of this entry is one TCR beta chain. Seattle participants joined during active infection and were tracked over time. The data derive from a study of blood T cell repertoires in COVID-19. Study in general: From T cells, B-cell-depleted T cells, or PBMCs came the material, which was cDNA or gDNA.

Sequenced by immunoSEQ multiplex PCR; TCRdb stores in-frame clones only, minus some. The sample records tens of thousands of clones, about 80% being singletons. The material sequenced was peripheral blood. This receptor was obtained from a man aged 25-40 years with COVID-19, enrolled during active disease.

In DNA form, the CDR3 reads TGTGCCAGCAGCTTGGAGGGAGGAGGGCATTTGTCGACTGAAGCTTTCTTT. Its translation is CASSLEGGGHLSTEAFF. The chain uses TRBV5-5 and TRBJ1-1; D not certain. Trimming left V 0 bases short and J 5 bases short, with 20 bases between. The germline V gene encodes CDR1 SGHKS and CDR2 YYEKEE (reference sequence). The CDR3 totals 17 residues. Full variable domain (rest looked up from reference TRBV5-5 and TRBJ1-1): DAGVTQSPTHLIKTRGQQVTLRCSPISGHKSVSWYQQVLGQGPQFIFQYYEKEERGRGNFPDRFSARQFPNYSSELNVNALLLGDSALYLCASSLEGGGHLSTEAFFGQGTRLTVV.